This note documents a single T cell receptor (beta chain) sequence. Its specificity is not known. Among the donors, all were Caucasian adults who lived in Nashville, Tennessee. This CDR3 comprises 17 residues. J gave up 0 bases and V 0 bases, and 8 bases lay outside the gene matches. Looked up from germline, CDR1 is SGHAT and CDR2 is FQNNGV. This sample is drawn from a study of shared clonotypes between healthy human individuals. Findings and caveats of the study: Despite large depth, sorted-subset datasets appeared incompletely sequenced. Exclusively blood specimens were collected; tissue repertoires likely differ. It was expected that sequencing depth would affect clonotype sharing among donors.

Using immunoSEQ multiplex PCR, the repertoire was profiled, and TCRdb retains in-frame clones only, with some absent. The repertoire consists of around 2.1 million clones, with approximately 96% occurring once and the leading ten covering around 0.13%. The material sequenced was naive CD4+ T cells sorted from blood. The subset here: CD45RA+ positively selected. This receptor was obtained from a man aged 18 to 30 in good health. The chain is built from TRBV11-2 and TRBJ2-7, with 7 bases aligning to TRBD2. CDR3 region: CASSLDRWASGSYEQYF. The CDR3, as DNA: TGTGCCAGCAGCTTAGATAGGTGGGCTAGCGGCTCCTACGAGCAGTACTTC.